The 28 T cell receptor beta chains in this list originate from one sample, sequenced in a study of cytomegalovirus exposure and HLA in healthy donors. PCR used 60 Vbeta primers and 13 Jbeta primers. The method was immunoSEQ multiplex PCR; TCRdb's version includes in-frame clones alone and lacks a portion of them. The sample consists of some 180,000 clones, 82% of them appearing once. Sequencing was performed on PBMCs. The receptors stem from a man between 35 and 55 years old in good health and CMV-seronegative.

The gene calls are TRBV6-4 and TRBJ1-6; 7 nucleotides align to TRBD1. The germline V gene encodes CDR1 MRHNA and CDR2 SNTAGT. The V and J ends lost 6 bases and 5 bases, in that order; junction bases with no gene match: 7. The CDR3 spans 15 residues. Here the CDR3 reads CASRETGTDNSPLHF. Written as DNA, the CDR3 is TGTGCCAGCAGGGAAACCGGGACAGATAATTCACCCCTCCACTTT.

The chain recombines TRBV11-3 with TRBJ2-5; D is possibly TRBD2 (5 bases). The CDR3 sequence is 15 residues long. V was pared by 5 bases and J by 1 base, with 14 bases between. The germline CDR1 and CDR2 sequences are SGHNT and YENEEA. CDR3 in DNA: TGTGCCAGCAGCCCATGGGCGGGCACCCAAGAGACCCAGTACTTC. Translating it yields CASSPWAGTQETQYF.

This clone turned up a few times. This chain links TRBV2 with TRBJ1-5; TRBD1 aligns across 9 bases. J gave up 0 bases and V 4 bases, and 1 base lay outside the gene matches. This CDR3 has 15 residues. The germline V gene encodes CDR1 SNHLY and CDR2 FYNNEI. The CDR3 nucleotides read TGTGCCAGCAGTGGACAGGGGGATAGCAATCAGCCCCAGCATTTT. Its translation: CASSGQGDSNQPQHF.

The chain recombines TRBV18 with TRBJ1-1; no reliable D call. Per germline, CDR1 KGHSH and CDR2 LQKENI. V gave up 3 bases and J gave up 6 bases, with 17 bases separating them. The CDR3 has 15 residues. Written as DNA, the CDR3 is TGTGCCAGCTCACCCCCTGTTGGGGAGAGCGCTGAAGCTTTCTTT. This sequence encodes CASSPPVGESAEAFF.

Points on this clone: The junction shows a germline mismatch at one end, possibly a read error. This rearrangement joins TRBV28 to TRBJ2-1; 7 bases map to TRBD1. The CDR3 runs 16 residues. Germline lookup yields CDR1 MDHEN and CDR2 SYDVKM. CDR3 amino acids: CASSATGAGSYSEQFF. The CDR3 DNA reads TGTGCCAGCAGTGCAACAGGGGCAGGGTCCTACAGTGAGCAGTTCTTC.

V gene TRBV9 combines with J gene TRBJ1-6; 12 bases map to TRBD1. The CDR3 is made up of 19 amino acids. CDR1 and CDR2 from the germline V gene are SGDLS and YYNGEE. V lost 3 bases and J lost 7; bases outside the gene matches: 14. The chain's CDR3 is CASSALALRDRGRNSPLHF. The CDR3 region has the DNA TGTGCCAGCAGCGCCCTTGCCCTCCGGGACAGGGGGCGGAATTCACCCCTCCACTTT.

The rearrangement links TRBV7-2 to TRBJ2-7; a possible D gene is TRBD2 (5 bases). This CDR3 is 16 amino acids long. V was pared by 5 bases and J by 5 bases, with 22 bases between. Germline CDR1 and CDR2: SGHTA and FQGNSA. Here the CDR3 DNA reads TGTGCCAGCAGCGTCACGGGGTATCTCTTCCGGAACGAGCAGTACTTC. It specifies CASSVTGYLFRNEQYF.

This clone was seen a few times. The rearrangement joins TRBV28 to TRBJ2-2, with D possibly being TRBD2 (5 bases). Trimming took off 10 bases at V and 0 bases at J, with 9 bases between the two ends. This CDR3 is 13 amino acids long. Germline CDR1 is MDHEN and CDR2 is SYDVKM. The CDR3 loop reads CATTSSNTGELFF. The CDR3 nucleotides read TGTGCCACCACTAGTTCGAACACCGGGGAGCTGTTTTTT.

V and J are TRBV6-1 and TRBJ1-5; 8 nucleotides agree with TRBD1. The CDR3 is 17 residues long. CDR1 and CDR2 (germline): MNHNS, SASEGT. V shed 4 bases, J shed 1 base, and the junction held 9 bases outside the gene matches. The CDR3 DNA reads TGTGCCAGCAGTGGCCCAGGGGGCCCAATAAGCAATCAGCCCCAGCATTTT. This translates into CASSGPGGPISNQPQHF.

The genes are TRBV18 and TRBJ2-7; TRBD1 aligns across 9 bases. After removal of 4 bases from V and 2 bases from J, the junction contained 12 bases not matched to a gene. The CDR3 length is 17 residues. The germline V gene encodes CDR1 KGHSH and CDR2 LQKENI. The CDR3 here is CASSRQTGQGDAYEQYF. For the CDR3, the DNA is TGTGCCAGCTCACGACAGACGGGACAGGGCGATGCCTACGAGCAGTACTTC.

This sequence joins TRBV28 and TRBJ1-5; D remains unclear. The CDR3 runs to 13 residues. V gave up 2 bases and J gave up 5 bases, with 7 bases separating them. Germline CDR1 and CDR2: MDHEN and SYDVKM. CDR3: CASSLIGDQPQHF. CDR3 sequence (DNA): TGTGCCAGCAGTTTAATCGGGGATCAGCCCCAGCATTTT.

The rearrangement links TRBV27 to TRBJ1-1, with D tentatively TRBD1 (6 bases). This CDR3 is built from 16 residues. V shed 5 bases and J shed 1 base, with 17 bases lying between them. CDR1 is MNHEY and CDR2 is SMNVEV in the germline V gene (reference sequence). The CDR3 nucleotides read TGTGCCAGCAGTCCCGAATCGTGGGGGCGGAACACTGAAGCTTTCTTT. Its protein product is CASSPESWGRNTEAFF.

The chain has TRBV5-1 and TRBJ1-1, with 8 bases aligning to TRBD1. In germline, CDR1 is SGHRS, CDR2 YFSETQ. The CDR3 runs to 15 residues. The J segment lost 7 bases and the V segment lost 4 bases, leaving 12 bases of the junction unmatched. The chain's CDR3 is CASSPPAGGGGEAFF. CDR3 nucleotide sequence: TGCGCCAGCAGCCCCCCGGCAGGGGGCGGGGGTGAAGCTTTCTTT.

CDR3: CSVGRTPKGDTQYF. The CDR3 DNA sequence: TGCAGCGTTGGGAGGACCCCCAAAGGAGATACGCAGTATTTT. The chain recombines TRBV29-1 with TRBJ2-3; weak D call: TRBD2 (5 bases). Trimming took 4 bases from V and 5 from J, leaving 16 bases between them. The germline gives CDR1 SQVTM, CDR2 ANQGSEA. The CDR3 runs to 14 residues.

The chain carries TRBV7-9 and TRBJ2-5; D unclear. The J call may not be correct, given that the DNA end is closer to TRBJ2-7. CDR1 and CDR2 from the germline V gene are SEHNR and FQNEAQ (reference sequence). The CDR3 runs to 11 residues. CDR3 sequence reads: CASSPDYEQYF. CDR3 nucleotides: TGTGCCAGCAGCCCCGACTACGAGCAGTACTTC.

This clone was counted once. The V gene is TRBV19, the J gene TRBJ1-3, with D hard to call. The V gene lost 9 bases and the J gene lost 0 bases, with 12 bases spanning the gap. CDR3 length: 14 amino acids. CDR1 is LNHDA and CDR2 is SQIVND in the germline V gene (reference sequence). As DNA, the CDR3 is TGTGCCAGCTCCCCTAGTAGCTCTGGAAACACCATATATTTT. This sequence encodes CASSPSSSGNTIYF.

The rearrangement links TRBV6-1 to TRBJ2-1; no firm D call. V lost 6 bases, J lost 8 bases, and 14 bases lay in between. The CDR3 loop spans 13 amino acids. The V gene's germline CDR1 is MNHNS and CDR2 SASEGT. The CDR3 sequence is CASSRRSRDEQFF. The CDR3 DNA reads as TGTGCCAGCAGCCGCCGTTCGCGAGATGAGCAGTTCTTC.

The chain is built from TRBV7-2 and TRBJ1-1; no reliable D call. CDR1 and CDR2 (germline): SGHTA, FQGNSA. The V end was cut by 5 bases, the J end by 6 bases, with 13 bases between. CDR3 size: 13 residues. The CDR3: CASSTQRLSEAFF. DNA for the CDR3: TGTGCCAGCAGCACTCAGCGATTGTCTGAAGCTTTCTTT.

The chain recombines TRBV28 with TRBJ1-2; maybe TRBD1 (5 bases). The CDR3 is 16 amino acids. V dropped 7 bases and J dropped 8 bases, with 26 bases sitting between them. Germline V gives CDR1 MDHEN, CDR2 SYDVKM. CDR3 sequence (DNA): TGTGCCAGCACCCTTCATCCTCAGGGTGGTATTGGGGGCTACACCTTC. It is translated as CASTLHPQGGIGGYTF.

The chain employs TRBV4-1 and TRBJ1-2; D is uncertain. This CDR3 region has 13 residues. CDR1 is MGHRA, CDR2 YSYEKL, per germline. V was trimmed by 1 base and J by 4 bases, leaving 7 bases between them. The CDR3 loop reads CASSQGPIYGYTF. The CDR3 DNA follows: TGCGCCAGCAGCCAAGGGCCCATCTATGGCTACACCTTC.

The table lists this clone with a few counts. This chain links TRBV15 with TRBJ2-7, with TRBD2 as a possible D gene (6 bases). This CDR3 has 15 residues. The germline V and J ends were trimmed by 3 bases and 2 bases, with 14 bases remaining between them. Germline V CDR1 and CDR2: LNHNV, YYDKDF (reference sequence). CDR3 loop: CATSRRRGGTYEQYF. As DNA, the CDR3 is TGTGCCACCAGCAGGCGGCGGGGCGGGACCTACGAGCAGTACTTC.

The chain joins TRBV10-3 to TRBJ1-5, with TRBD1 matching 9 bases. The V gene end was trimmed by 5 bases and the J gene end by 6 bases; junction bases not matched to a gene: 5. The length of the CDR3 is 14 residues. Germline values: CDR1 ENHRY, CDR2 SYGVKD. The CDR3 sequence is CAISRTGDSQPQHF. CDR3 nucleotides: TGTGCCATCAGTAGGACAGGGGATAGTCAGCCCCAGCATTTT.

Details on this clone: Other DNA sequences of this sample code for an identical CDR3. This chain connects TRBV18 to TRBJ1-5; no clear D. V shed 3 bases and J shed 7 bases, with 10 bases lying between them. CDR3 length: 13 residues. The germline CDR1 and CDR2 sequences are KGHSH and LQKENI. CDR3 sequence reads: CASSPTGAQPQHF. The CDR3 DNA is TGTGCCAGCTCACCCACGGGAGCGCAGCCCCAGCATTTT.

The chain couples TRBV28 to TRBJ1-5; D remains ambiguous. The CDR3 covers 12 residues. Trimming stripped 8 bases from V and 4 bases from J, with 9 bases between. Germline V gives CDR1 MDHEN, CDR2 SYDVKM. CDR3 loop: CASHIANQPQHF. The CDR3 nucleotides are TGTGCCAGCCACATAGCGAATCAGCCCCAGCATTTT.

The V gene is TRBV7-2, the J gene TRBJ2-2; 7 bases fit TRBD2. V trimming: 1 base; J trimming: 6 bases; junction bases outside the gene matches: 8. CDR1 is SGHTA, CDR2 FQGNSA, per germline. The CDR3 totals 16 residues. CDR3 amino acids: CASSLGGGAPPGELFF. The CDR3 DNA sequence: TGTGCCAGCAGCTTAGGGGGGGGTGCCCCCCCCGGGGAGCTGTTTTTT.

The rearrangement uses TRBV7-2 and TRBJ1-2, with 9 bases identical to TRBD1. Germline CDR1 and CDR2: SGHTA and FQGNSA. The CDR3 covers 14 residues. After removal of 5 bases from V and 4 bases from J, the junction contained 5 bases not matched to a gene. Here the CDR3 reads CASSQQGAGYGYTF. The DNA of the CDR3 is TGTGCCAGCAGCCAACAGGGGGCGGGCTATGGCTACACCTTC.

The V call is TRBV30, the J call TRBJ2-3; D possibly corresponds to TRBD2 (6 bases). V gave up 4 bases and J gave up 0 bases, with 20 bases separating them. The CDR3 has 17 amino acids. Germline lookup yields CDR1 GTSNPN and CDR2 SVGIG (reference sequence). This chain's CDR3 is CAWTYGGGASSTDTQYF. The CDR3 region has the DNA TGTGCCTGGACGTACGGAGGCGGGGCCTCTAGCACAGATACGCAGTATTTT.

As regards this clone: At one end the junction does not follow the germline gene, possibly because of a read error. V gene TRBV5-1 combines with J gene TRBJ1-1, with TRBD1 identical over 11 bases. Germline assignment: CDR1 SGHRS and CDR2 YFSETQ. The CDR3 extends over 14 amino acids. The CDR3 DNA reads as TGCGCCAGCAGCTTGGACCGGGACAGGGGGTGGCGGAACTTT. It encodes CASSLDRDRGWRNF.